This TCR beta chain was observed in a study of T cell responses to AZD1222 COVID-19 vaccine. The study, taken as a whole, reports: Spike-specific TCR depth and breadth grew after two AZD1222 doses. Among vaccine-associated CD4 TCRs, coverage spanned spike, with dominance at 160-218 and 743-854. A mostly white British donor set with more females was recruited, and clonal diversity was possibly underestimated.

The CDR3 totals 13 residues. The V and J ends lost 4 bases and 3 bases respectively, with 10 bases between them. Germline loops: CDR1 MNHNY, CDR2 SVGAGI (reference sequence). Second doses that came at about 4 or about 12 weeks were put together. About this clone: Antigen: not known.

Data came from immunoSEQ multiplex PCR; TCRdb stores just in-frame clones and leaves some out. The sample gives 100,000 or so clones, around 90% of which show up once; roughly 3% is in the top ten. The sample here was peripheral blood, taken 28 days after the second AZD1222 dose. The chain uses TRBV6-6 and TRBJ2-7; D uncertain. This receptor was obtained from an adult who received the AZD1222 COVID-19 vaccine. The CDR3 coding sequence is TGTGCCAGCAGTTCCCACTCAAACTACGAGCAGTACTTC. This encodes CASSSHSNYEQYF.